One sample yielded the 8 T cell receptor beta chains listed below, sequenced in a study of T-cell memory formation after mild COVID-19. TCRdb called the 5' RACE reads again in MiXCR, with one record for every CDR3 protein. Of some 310,000 distinct CDR3 sequences detected, 20% to 25% appear once; the ten largest clones hold around 20%. Sequencing was performed on PBMCs or a T cell subset sorted from them (not recorded which). The source is a young man who had mild COVID-19 (a few samples of this study predate the infection). Cell type and time point are not known.

This clonotype was found a few times. The chain employs TRBV7-3 and TRBJ1-1; D is ambiguous. Trimming removed 2 bases from V and 5 bases from J, with 21 bases in between. This CDR3 spans 17 amino acids. Germline V lookup: CDR1 SGHTA, CDR2 FQGTGA. CDR3 amino acids: CASSLGVSGPGGTEAFF. As DNA, the CDR3 is TGTGCCAGCAGCTTAGGGGTGTCAGGTCCTGGAGGGACTGAAGCTTTCTTT.

V usage is TRBV7-2 and J usage is TRBJ2-5; TRBD1 matches 7 bases. The germline gives CDR1 SGHTA, CDR2 FQGNSA. The CDR3 covers 15 residues. V lost 5 bases to trimming and J lost 0 bases; unmatched junction nucleotides: 6. For the CDR3, the DNA is TGTGCCAGCAGCCCGGGACAGATGTACCAAGAGACCCAGTACTTC. Its protein is CASSPGQMYQETQYF.

The J gene is TRBJ1-1, the V gene TRBV7-9, with 7 bases aligning to TRBD1. V lost 6 bases, J lost 0 bases, and 10 bases stayed unmatched. Germline assignment: CDR1 SEHNR and CDR2 FQNEAQ (reference sequence). This CDR3 has 16 residues. The CDR3 DNA follows: TGTGCCAGCAGTTCAATAACCGGGACAGTGAACACTGAAGCTTTCTTT. Translated: CASSSITGTVNTEAFF.

The chain uses TRBV19 and TRBJ2-5, with D tentatively TRBD2 (5 bases). Trimming pared 3 bases from V and 5 bases from J, leaving 13 bases between. Germline CDR1 and CDR2: LNHDA and SQIVND (reference sequence). The CDR3 runs to 14 residues. This CDR3 is CASSIRRDRETQYF. The CDR3 DNA sequence: TGTGCCAGTAGTATTCGACGGGATAGGGAGACCCAGTACTTC.

CDR3: CSASSGGRNTGELFF. In DNA form, the CDR3 reads TGCAGTGCTAGTTCCGGCGGGCGGAACACCGGGGAGCTGTTTTTT. This chain connects TRBV20-1 to TRBJ2-2; tentatively, D is TRBD2 (5 bases). Germline CDR1 and CDR2: DFQATT and SNEGSKA (reference sequence). The V and J ends lost 3 bases and 1 base respectively, with 12 bases between them. CDR3 length equals 15 residues.

This clonotype was detected only a few times. This chain uses TRBV7-9 with TRBJ1-2; possible D gene TRBD1, 6 bases. The CDR3 has 14 residues. The germline CDR1 and CDR2 sequences are SEHNR and FQNEAQ (reference sequence). The germline V and J ends were trimmed by 1 base and 6 bases, with 12 bases remaining between them. In nucleotides, the CDR3 is TGTGCCAGCAGCTTAGTACAGGGAACAGATGGCTACACCTTC. Amino acid sequence: CASSLVQGTDGYTF.

This clonotype has only a few counts. The chain combines TRBV20-1 with TRBJ1-1; D not certain. The V and J ends lost 3 bases and 5 bases respectively, with 13 bases between them. The CDR3 contains 13 residues. Germline V gives CDR1 DFQATT, CDR2 SNEGSKA (reference sequence). CDR3 region: CSASNRGRTEAFF. CDR3 nucleotides: TGCAGTGCTAGTAATCGAGGGCGGACTGAAGCTTTCTTT.

This chain uses TRBV7-2 with TRBJ2-1, with D tentatively TRBD1 (5 bases). The V end lost 0 bases, the J end lost 0 bases, and 12 bases lay between the germline ends. CDR1 is SGHTA and CDR2 is FQGNSA in the germline V gene. CDR3 size: 17 residues. The CDR3 protein is CASSLAGPVSSYNEQFF. The CDR3 coding sequence is TGTGCCAGCAGCTTAGCGGGGCCGGTTAGCTCCTACAATGAGCAGTTCTTC.